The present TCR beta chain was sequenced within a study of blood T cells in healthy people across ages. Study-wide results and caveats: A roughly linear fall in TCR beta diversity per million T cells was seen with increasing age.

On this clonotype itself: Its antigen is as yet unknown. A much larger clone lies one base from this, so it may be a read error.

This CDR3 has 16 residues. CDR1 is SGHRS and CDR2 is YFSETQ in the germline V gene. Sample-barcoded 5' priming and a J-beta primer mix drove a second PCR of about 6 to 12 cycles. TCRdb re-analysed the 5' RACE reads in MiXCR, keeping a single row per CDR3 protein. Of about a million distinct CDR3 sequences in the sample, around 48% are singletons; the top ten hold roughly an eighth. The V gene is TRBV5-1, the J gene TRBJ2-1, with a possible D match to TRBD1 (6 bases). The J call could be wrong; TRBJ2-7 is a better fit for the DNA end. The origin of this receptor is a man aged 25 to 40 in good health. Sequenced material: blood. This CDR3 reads CASSLVGTSDYNEQYF. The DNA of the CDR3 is TGCGCCAGCAGCCTGGTGGGGACAAGTGACTACAATGAGCAGTACTTC.